Listed below are T cell receptor beta chains from one sample, sequenced in a study of T cells after yellow fever vaccination. TCRdb redid the calling of the 5' RACE reads with MiXCR, one entry per CDR3 protein. The sample contains around 160,000 distinct CDR3 sequences, around 7.2% of which appear only once. The source was CD4+ T cells sorted from PBMCs, collected 4 to 5 days after the first yellow fever vaccination. The receptors were gathered from a man between 18 and 35 years old who received the YFV17D yellow fever vaccine. Each CDR3 is given with its conserved first and last residue. D genes are given only for firm matches. Rows may omit the clone size; those that give it use once, few, many or a size class.

j_call	d_call	v_call	clone_size	cdr3_nt	cdr3_aa
TRBJ2-5	NA	TRBV19	few	TGTGCCAGTAGTATGCAGGGCAGAGAGACCCAGTACTTC	CASSMQGRETQYF
TRBJ2-2	NA	TRBV5-3	NA	TGTGCCAGGAGCCCTGGGATCTTCACCGGGGAGCTGTTTTTT	CARSPGIFTGELFF
TRBJ2-7	NA	TRBV18	few	TGTGCCAGCTCACCCTTCCTCGAGCGCGAGCAGTACTTC	CASSPFLEREQYF
TRBJ2-3	TRBD2	TRBV4-1	few	TGCGCCAGCAGCCAAGAAAAGCGGGGGGGCGCAGATACGCAGTATTTT	CASSQEKRGGADTQYF
TRBJ1-1	NA	TRBV6-5	many	TGTGCCAGCAGTTACTCGTTTTACAGGGAGGGCACTGAAGCTTTCTTT	CASSYSFYREGTEAFF
TRBJ1-2	NA	TRBV12-3/TRBV12-4	many	TGTGCCAGCAGTTTACGGTCGGAAAATGGCTACACCTTC	CASSLRSENGYTF
TRBJ2-7	NA	TRBV6-1	many	TGTGCCAGCAGTGAAGGGACTTATTACGAGCAGTACTTC	CASSEGTYYEQYF
TRBJ2-5	TRBD2	TRBV27	few	TGTGCCAGCAGTTTATCCGGGAGGGAGACCCAGTACTTC	CASSLSGRETQYF
TRBJ2-2	TRBD1	TRBV7-9	many	TGTGCCAGCAGCCCGCGACAGGGAACCGGGGAGCTGTTTTTT	CASSPRQGTGELFF
TRBJ2-2	TRBD1	TRBV15	many	TGTGCCACCAGCAGTCCGGACAGGGTCGGCTTGGAGCTGTTTTTT	CATSSPDRVGLELFF
TRBJ2-3	TRBD1	TRBV4-3	NA	TGCGCCAGCAGCCTCCAGGGGGCTCCAGGGACAGATACGCAGTATTTT	CASSLQGAPGTDTQYF
TRBJ2-3	TRBD2	TRBV24-1	many	TGTGCCACCAGTATCGGGGGGGACACAGATACGCAGTATTTT	CATSIGGDTDTQYF
TRBJ1-2	NA	TRBV4-1	many	TGCGCCAGCAGCCAAGAAAGCTATGGCTACACCTTC	CASSQESYGYTF
TRBJ2-3	NA	TRBV6-2/TRBV6-3	many	TGTGCCAGCAGGACCATAGGAGGGAACACAGATACGCAGTATTTT	CASRTIGGNTDTQYF
TRBJ2-3	NA	TRBV3-1	NA	TGTGCCACTTCCGGGATGGACCCTTGGACAGATACGCAGTATTTT	CATSGMDPWTDTQYF
TRBJ1-1	NA	TRBV10-3	few	TGTGCCATCAGTTCATCCTACACTGAAGCTTTCTTT	CAISSSYTEAFF
TRBJ1-1	NA	TRBV7-2	many	TGTGCCAGCCGGGGGAATCAGAACACTGAAGCTTTCTTT	CASRGNQNTEAFF
TRBJ2-7	TRBD2	TRBV30	NA	TGTGCCTGGAGTGGGGGCGGGGGCTCCTACGAGCAGTACTTC	CAWSGGGGSYEQYF
TRBJ2-7	TRBD2	TRBV5-5	many	TGTGCCAGCAGACTAAGCGGGGGCCACGAGCAGTACTTC	CASRLSGGHEQYF
TRBJ1-4	NA	TRBV4-3	NA	TGCGCCAGCAGCCAAGATGAGGTGCGGGAAAAACTGTTTTTT	CASSQDEVREKLFF
TRBJ1-1	NA	TRBV3-1	few	TGTGCCAGCGGACTGCGGGGGCTAGACACTGAAGCTTTCTTT	CASGLRGLDTEAFF
TRBJ2-3	TRBD2	TRBV20-1	many	TGCAGTGCTAGGGGACTAAGCGGGTCTAAAGGGGCCACAGATACGCAGTATTTT	CSARGLSGSKGATDTQYF
TRBJ1-1	NA	TRBV29-1	many	TGCAGCGTTCAGGGCTATGAAGCTTTCTTT	CSVQGYEAFF
TRBJ2-3	TRBD1	TRBV18	many	TGTGCCAGCTCATACAGGGGCCGTGGGACAGATACGCAGTATTTT	CASSYRGRGTDTQYF
TRBJ2-5	TRBD2	TRBV5-1	many	TGCGCCAGCAGCTATAGCGGGGGGGGAGAAGAGACCCAGTACTTC	CASSYSGGGEETQYF
TRBJ2-2	NA	TRBV5-5	many	TGTGCCAGCAGCTTGGTTGACAGGGAGCTGTTTTTT	CASSLVDRELFF
TRBJ1-2	NA	TRBV6-2/TRBV6-3	many	TGTGCCAGCAGTTCAACCGTAGGCTATGGCTACACCTTC	CASSSTVGYGYTF